Listed here are 3 T cell receptor beta chains from one sample, sequenced in a study of cytomegalovirus exposure and HLA in healthy donors. In the PCR, 60 Vbeta and 13 Jbeta primers were used. Profiled with immunoSEQ multiplex PCR; TCRdb holds only in-frame clones, not every one. Among about 180,000 clones listed, about four fifths were seen once. The sequencing sample was made of PBMCs. These receptors originate from a woman in her twenties or thirties in good health and CMV-seronegative.

V usage is TRBV5-6 and J usage is TRBJ2-1, with D hard to call. This CDR3 has 16 residues. CDR1 and CDR2 (germline): SGHDT, YYEEEE. V was shortened by 4 bases and J by 0 bases, with 14 bases between the two germline ends. CDR3 in amino acids: CASSHGAYSSYNEQFF. CDR3 DNA: TGTGCCAGCAGCCATGGTGCCTACAGCTCCTACAATGAGCAGTTCTTC.

This sequence joins TRBV7-2 and TRBJ1-5, with D maybe TRBD1 (5 bases). The CDR3 length is 13 residues. V gave up 4 bases and J gave up 12 bases, with 16 bases separating them. Germline values: CDR1 SGHTA, CDR2 FQGNSA. The CDR3 region is CASSYTQLGLQHF. DNA for the CDR3: TGTGCCAGCAGCTACACCCAATTGGGGCTCCAGCATTTT. The full variable domain, in which reference TRBV7-2 and TRBJ1-5 provide the parts outside the CDR3, is GAGVSQSPSNKVTEKGKDVELRCDPISGHTALYWYRQSLGQGLEFLIYFQGNSAPDKSGLPSDRFSAERTGGSVSTLTIQRTQQEDSAVYLCASSYTQLGLQHFGDGTRLSIL.

The J gene is TRBJ1-2, the V gene TRBV19; D remains unclear. The germline CDR1 and CDR2 sequences are LNHDA and SQIVND (reference sequence). The CDR3 contains 14 residues. The V and J ends lost 3 bases and 3 bases respectively, with 11 bases between them. The CDR3 here is CASSIGRADYGYTF. CDR3 nucleotide sequence: TGTGCCAGTAGTATCGGTCGAGCGGACTATGGCTACACCTTC. Full variable domain (missing parts from reference TRBV19 and TRBJ1-2): DGGITQSPKYLFRKEGQNVTLSCEQNLNHDAMYWYRQDPGQGLRLIYYSQIVNDFQKGDIAEGYSVSREKKESFPLTVTSAQKNPTAFYLCASSIGRADYGYTFGSGTRLTVV.